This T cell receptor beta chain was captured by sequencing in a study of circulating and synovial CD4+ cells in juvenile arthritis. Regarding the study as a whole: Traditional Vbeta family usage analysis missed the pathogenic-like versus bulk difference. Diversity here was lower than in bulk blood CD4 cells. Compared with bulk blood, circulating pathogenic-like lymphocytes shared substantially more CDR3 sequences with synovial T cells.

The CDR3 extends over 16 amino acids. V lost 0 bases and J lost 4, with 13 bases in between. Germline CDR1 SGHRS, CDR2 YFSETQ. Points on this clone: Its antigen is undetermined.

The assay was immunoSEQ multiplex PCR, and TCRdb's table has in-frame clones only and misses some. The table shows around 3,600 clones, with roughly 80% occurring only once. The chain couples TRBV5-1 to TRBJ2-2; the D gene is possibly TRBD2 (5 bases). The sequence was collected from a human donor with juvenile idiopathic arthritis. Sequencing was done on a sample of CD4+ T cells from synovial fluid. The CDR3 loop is CASSLEPSLGTGELFF. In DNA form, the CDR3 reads TGCGCCAGCAGCTTGGAGCCTAGCTTGGGCACCGGGGAGCTGTTTTTT.